This paragraph reports one T cell receptor beta chain. What it binds is not known. The data derive from a study of beta chain features in type 1 diabetes. Findings and caveats of the study: Any PCR bias toward short templates would affect both groups alike. There were fewer insertions and more deletions at the VDJ junctions of type 1 diabetes patients. All four CD4+ subsets from Type 1 diabetes patients carried moderately but significantly shorter TCRB CDR3s. Sampled from patients, naive, central memory and Treg TCRB repertoires appeared more similar than those sampled from healthy donors.

CD4+ cells of the naive, central memory, regulatory and stem cell-like memory types were sorted via CD45RO/CCR7/CD25/CD127/CD95/CD27. V gave up 0 bases and J gave up 3 bases, with 9 bases separating them. Germline V gives CDR1 LGHNA, CDR2 YSLEER. The CDR3 consists of 14 residues. Expressed TCRB transcripts were sequenced after all isolated RNA was converted to cDNA. The assay was immunoSEQ multiplex PCR, and TCRdb's table has in-frame clones only and misses some. Of approximately 150,000 clones listed, about 63% are singletons. The J gene is TRBJ2-7, the V gene TRBV4-3, with a weak D call TRBD2 (5 bases). This sequence originates from a young man with type 1 diabetes. The sequenced material came from naive CD4+ T cells from blood. CDR3 in amino acids: CASSQDWRSYEQYF. In DNA, the CDR3 is TGCGCCAGCAGCCAAGATTGGAGGAGCTACGAGCAGTACTTC.